Below, 3 T cell receptor beta chains from the same sample are listed, as sequenced in a study of T cell repertoires in cytomegalovirus infection. For these receptors, no antigen is known. From the reads, TCRdb called clonotypes with MiXCR, one entry per CDR3 protein. Altogether approximately 110,000 distinct CDR3 sequences are present, roughly two fifths being singletons, with the ten largest covering about 76%. This sample comprised CD8+ T cells from cultured PBMCs, obtained from culture after CMV antigen stimulation. The source is a human donor in good health (CMV status not recorded). Some clones in this sample may be carry-over from other donors' samples.

This clonotype turned up a few times. The rearrangement joins TRBV27 to TRBJ1-2; D gene ambiguous. V lost 3 bases and J 4 bases, leaving 9 bases between the germline ends. The germline V gene has CDR1 MNHEY and CDR2 SMNVEV (reference sequence). The CDR3 has 13 amino acids. The CDR3 loop is CASSFSGSYGYTF. For the CDR3, the DNA is TGTGCCAGCAGTTTTAGTGGGAGCTATGGCTACACCTTC.

There are a few counts of this clonotype. The chain links TRBV7-9 to TRBJ2-3; 8 bases fit TRBD1. CDR1 SEHNR and CDR2 FQNEAQ come from the germline V gene (reference sequence). The CDR3 totals 15 residues. The V and J ends lost 5 bases and 5 bases, in that order; junction bases with no gene match: 9. This chain's CDR3 is CASSPGTGLGDTQYF. CDR3 coding DNA: TGTGCCAGCAGCCCCGGGACAGGTCTCGGAGATACGCAGTATTTT.

The chain recombines TRBV20-1 with TRBJ1-4, with no clear D. The CDR3 totals 13 residues. CDR1 and CDR2 (germline): DFQATT, SNEGSKA (reference sequence). V was cut by 1 base and J by 7 bases, with 10 bases left in between. CDR3 DNA: TGCAGTGCTAGAGTGCCAACGGGTGAAAAACTGTTTTTT. Translating gives CSARVPTGEKLFF.